This T cell receptor (beta chain) was sequenced for a study of CD8+CD57+ T cells in acquired aplastic anemia. Study summary: Sorted CD4+ and CD8+ cell DNA averaged around 3 ug. CD4+ reads averaged approximately 9.9 million in healthy donors. Findings and limits, study-wide: Levels of CD8+ Simpson's diversity were not significantly distinct in patients versus controls. Both patients and controls carried the same twenty-nine CD8+ CDR3 sequences.

The template for TCR beta VDJ and CDR3 sequence profiling was genomic DNA. MiXCR, run by TCRdb on the reads, gives a single entry per CDR3 protein. The table lists about 210,000 distinct CDR3 sequences, around 32% of them singletons. A note on this clonotype: Antigen specificity is unknown.

V dropped 2 bases and J dropped 9; count of bases not matched to a gene: 1. The germline V gene encodes CDR1 SGHTA and CDR2 FQGNSA. The length of the CDR3 is 13 residues. This TCR came from a human donor in good health, serving as a control. The material sequenced was sorted CD4+, CD8+, or CD8+CD57+ T cells (not recorded which) from PBMCs. The chain has TRBV7-2 and TRBJ1-6; 7 bases are shared with TRBD1. This CDR3 reads CASSLRGLSPLHF. The DNA of the CDR3 is TGTGCCAGCAGCTTAAGGGGGCTTTCACCCCTCCACTTT.